Reported below is one T cell receptor (beta chain). This entry is derived from a study of OX40 agonist ivuxolimab in advanced cancers. Method: immunoSEQ multiplex PCR; TCRdb's copy keeps in-frame clones and lacks some. The sample has around 1,700 clones; less than 75% are singletons. Germline lookup yields CDR1 MNHNS and CDR2 SASEGT. CDR3 length: 14 residues. V dropped 6 bases and J dropped 9 bases, with 15 bases sitting between them. This rearrangement joins TRBV6-1 to TRBJ1-6; D not certain. The material sequenced was CD4+ or CD8+ T cells sorted from blood, taken in a trial of the OX40 agonist ivuxolimab. The source of this sequence is an adult with an advanced solid tumor such as melanoma, head and neck, liver or kidney cancer. The CDR3 sequence is CASRGVGNSSPLHF. The DNA of the CDR3 is TGTGCCAGCAGGGGCGTCGGCAACAGTTCACCCCTCCACTTT.